The clone carrying this T cell receptor (beta chain) has only a few counts. Trimming removed 2 bases from V and 1 base from J, with 12 bases in between. The CDR3 loop spans 15 amino acids. CDR1 and CDR2 from the germline V gene are SGDLS and YYNGEE. The data belong to a study of blood T cell repertoires in COVID-19. Generated by immunoSEQ multiplex PCR, the TCRdb table keeps only in-frame clones and is missing some. The sample shows roughly 300,000 clones, around 84% of them seen only once. Sequencing input: PBMCs or T cells enriched from blood (not recorded which). The rearrangement uses TRBV9 and TRBJ1-2; D is unclear. This clonotype was sampled from a woman younger than 35 who had recovered from COVID-19. The CDR3 reads CASSVHSSYNYGYTF. In DNA form, the CDR3 reads TGTGCCAGCAGCGTCCACAGTTCTTATAACTATGGCTACACCTTC.